This T cell receptor beta chain emerged from a study of blood T cell repertoires in COVID-19. Study background: The United States, Italy and Spain supplied acute and convalescent COVID-19 samples. PBMCs, B-cell-depleted T cells, or T cells provided the cDNA or gDNA that made up the material.

Per the authors' pipeline: Scientists estimated how many nucleated cells there were by amplifying reference gene primers. Only in-frame clones appear in the TCRdb table, and some are missing; sequencing was by immunoSEQ multiplex PCR. The V and J calls and clone size are taken from that table; D and trimming were inferred from the DNA. The sample holds tens of thousands of clones, 82% seen once. The material sequenced was peripheral blood. The sequence derives from a man aged 80 or over with active or convalescent COVID-19.

The DNA of the CDR3 is TGCGCCAGCAGCCGCCAAGCAGTTCCGGGGGAAAAACTGTTTTTT. Its translation: CASSRQAVPGEKLFF. The V call is TRBV4-3, the J call TRBJ1-4; D gene unclear. Trimming shortened V by 4 bases and J by 8 bases, and 17 bases separated the two germline ends. CDR3 length: 15 amino acids. Germline assignment: CDR1 LGHNA and CDR2 YSLEER.